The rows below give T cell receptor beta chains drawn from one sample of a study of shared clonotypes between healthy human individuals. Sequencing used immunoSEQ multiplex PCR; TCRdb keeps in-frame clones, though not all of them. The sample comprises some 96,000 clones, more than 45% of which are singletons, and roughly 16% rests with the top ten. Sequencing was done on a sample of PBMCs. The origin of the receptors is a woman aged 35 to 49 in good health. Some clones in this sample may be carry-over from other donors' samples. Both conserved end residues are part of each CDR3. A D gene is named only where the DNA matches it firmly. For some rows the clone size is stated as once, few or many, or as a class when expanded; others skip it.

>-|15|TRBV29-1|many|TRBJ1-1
CSVGGGGGLNTEAFF
TGCAGCGTTGGGGGAGGCGGGGGCCTCAACACTGAAGCTTTCTTT
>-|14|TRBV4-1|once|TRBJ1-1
CASSSGQQSTEALF
TGCGCCAGCAGCTCAGGACAGCAGAGCACTGAAGCTCTCTTT
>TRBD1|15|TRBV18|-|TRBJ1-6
CASSPLQGLVSPLHF
TGTGCCAGCTCACCACTACAGGGGTTGGTCTCACCCCTCCACTTT
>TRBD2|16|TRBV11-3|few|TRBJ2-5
CASSKGLAGGEETQYF
TGTGCCAGCAGCAAGGGACTAGCGGGAGGGGAAGAGACCCAGTACTTC
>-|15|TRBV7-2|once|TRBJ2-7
CASSTAGTRRSEQYF
TGTGCCAGCAGCACAGCCGGGACCCGCCGTAGCGAGCAGTACTTC
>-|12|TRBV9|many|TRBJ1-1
CASSPLDSEAFF
TGTGCCAGCAGCCCACTAGACAGTGAAGCTTTCTTT
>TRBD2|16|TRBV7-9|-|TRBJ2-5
CASSGGASGRHETQYF
TGTGCCAGCAGCGGGGGGGCTAGCGGGAGGCATGAGACCCAGTACTTC
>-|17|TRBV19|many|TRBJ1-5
CASSIGTDSLGNQPQHF
TGTGCCAGTAGTATAGGAACAGACTCTTTGGGCAATCAGCCCCAGCATTTT
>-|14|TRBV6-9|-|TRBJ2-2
CASRSGTDTGELFF
TGTGCCAGCAGGTCAGGGACGGACACCGGGGAGCTGTTTTTT
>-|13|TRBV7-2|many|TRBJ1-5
CASSSRVGQPQHF
TGTGCCAGCAGCTCCAGGGTAGGTCAGCCCCAGCATTTT
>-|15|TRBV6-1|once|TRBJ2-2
CASSSLDSVSGELFF
TGTGCCAGCAGTTCTCTAGACAGTGTCAGCGGGGAGCTGTTTTTT
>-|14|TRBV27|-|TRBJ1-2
CASRGQGAVYGYTF
TGTGCCAGCAGGGGTCAGGGAGCGGTCTATGGCTACACCTTC
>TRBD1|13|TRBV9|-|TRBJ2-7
CASRLGQGYEQYF
TGTGCCAGCAGACTTGGACAGGGCTACGAGCAGTACTTC
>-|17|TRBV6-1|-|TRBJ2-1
CASSEAGVSGSYNEQFF
TGTGCCAGCAGTGAAGCGGGGGTTAGCGGTTCGTACAATGAGCAGTTCTTC
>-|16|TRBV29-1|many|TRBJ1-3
CSVEVGDYPAGYTIYF
TGCAGCGTTGAAGTGGGTGACTACCCCGCGGGATACACCATATATTTT
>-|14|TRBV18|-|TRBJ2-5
CASSPPGYQETQYF
TGTGCCAGCTCACCTCCCGGGTACCAAGAGACCCAGTACTTC
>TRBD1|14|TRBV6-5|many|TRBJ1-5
CASSWDRGAQPQHF
TGTGCCAGCAGTTGGGACAGGGGTGCTCAGCCCCAGCATTTT
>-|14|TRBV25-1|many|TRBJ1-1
CASSESTGNTEAFF
TGTGCCAGCAGTGAATCGACAGGGAACACTGAAGCTTTCTTT
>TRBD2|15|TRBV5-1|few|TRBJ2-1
CASSKGLAETNEQFF
TGCGCCAGCAGCAAGGGACTAGCGGAGACGAATGAGCAGTTCTTC
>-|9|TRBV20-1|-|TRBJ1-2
CSAIEPYTF
TGCAGTGCCATAGAGCCCTACACCTTC
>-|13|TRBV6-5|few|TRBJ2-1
CASSFGPQNEQFF
TGTGCCAGCAGTTTCGGGCCGCAAAATGAGCAGTTCTTC
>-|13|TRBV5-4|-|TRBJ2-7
CASSLRQNYEQYF
TGTGCCAGCAGCTTAAGGCAAAACTACGAGCAGTACTTC
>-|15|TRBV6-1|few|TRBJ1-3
CASSEIGFSGNTIYF
TGTGCCAGCAGTGAAATCGGATTCTCTGGAAACACCATATATTTT
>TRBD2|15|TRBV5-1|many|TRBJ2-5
CASSALGLAGETQYF
TGCGCCAGCAGCGCCCTAGGGCTAGCGGGAGAGACCCAGTACTTC
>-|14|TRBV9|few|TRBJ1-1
CASSEQLMNTEAFF
TGTGCCAGCAGCGAACAGCTCATGAACACTGAAGCTTTCTTT
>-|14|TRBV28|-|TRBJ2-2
CASSFGDQRGELFF
TGTGCCAGCAGTTTCGGGGACCAGCGCGGGGAGCTGTTTTTT
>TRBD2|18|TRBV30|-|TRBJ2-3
CAWSAGTSGFTSTDTQYF
TGTGCCTGGAGTGCCGGGACTAGCGGATTTACTTCCACAGATACGCAGTATTTT
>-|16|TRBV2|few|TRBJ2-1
CASRLGRGESYNEQFF
TGTGCCAGCAGGTTGGGGCGGGGAGAGTCCTACAATGAGCAGTTCTTC
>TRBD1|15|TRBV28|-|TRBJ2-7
CASSSPSGQTYEQYF
TGTGCCAGCAGTTCCCCTTCGGGACAGACCTACGAGCAGTACTTC
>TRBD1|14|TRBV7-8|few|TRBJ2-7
CASSRRQGSYEQYF
TGTGCCAGCAGCCGCCGACAGGGATCCTACGAGCAGTACTTC
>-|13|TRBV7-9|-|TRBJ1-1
CASIWTANTEAFF
TGTGCCAGCATATGGACAGCGAACACTGAAGCTTTCTTT
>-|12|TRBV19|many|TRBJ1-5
CASSSFNQPQHF
TGTGCCAGTAGTAGTTTCAACCAGCCCCAGCATTTT
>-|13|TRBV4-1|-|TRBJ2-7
CASSQERGDEQYF
TGCGCCAGCAGCCAAGAGAGGGGAGACGAGCAGTACTTC
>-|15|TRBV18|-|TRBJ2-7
CASSPRPGESGEQYF
TGTGCCAGCTCACCACGGCCCGGCGAGAGTGGCGAGCAGTACTTC
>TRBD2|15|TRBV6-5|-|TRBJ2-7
CASSYGGSGKYEQYF
TGTGCCAGCAGTTACGGGGGTAGCGGGAAGTACGAGCAGTACTTC
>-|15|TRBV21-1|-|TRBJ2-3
CASSMGLEGTDTQYF
TGTGCCAGCAGCATGGGACTAGAGGGCACAGATACGCAGTATTTT